This TCR beta chain was obtained from a study of naive and memory T cell subsets. The beta constant-region primer was an equimolar mix of two oligonucleotides covering TRBC1 and TRBC2. A single record per CDR3 protein comes from TCRdb applying MiXCR to the UMI-ligation and nested PCR reads. The sample consists of around 160,000 distinct CDR3 sequences, over 15% of them appearing once. V shed 0 bases, J shed 0 bases, and the junction held 7 bases outside the gene matches. The CDR3 runs to 19 residues. Looked up from germline, CDR1 is LGHDT and CDR2 is YNNKEL (reference sequence). This clonotype was recorded a few times.

Sequenced material: naive CD4+ T cells from blood. The J gene is TRBJ2-3, the V gene TRBV3-1; 12 bases line up with TRBD2. The source is a human donor in good health. Written as DNA, the CDR3 is TGTGCCAGCAGCCAAGATCTAGCGGGAGGGCCCCGTAGCACAGATACGCAGTATTTT. It specifies CASSQDLAGGPRSTDTQYF.